Given below is one T cell receptor (beta chain) in context. Its antigen is undetermined. The data belong to a study of shared clonotypes between healthy human individuals. Study-level points and caveats: Clonotype sharing among donors was expected to depend on sequencing depth.

Sequencing was at deep level. Libraries were prepared by immunoSEQ multiplex PCR; TCRdb keeps only in-frame clonotypes and omits some of them. The repertoire holds over a million clones, around 78% seen once, with under 0.8% in the top ten. The germline V gene encodes CDR1 SGHVS and CDR2 FQNEAQ. Trimming shortened V by 1 base and J by 2 bases, and 12 bases separated the two germline ends. The CDR3 spans 15 residues. The source material was memory CD4+ T cells from PBMCs. Subset of the sample: CD45RA-negative fraction. The sequence was collected from a man aged 18 to 35 in good health. Some clones in this sample may be carry-over from other donors' samples. The chain has TRBV7-8 and TRBJ2-7; D not certain. The CDR3 spells CASSLGRHLPYEQYF. In nucleotides, the CDR3 is TGTGCCAGCAGCTTAGGCAGACATCTACCCTACGAGCAGTACTTC.